The TCR beta chain under discussion was sequenced for a study of Graves' ophthalmopathy and Graves' hyperthyroidism. The overall study: The study drew peripheral blood at initial diagnosis, before any treatment.

RNA transcripts provided the template for amplifying TCR beta CDR3 regions. Second-round multiplex PCR followed a first-round RT-PCR using HTBI primers. TCRdb processed the multiplex PCR reads anew with MiXCR; each CDR3 protein has one entry. This table holds 600,000 to 700,000 distinct CDR3 sequences, about 40% found once. Per the germline V gene, CDR1 is SGDLS and CDR2 is YYNGEE. This CDR3 has 16 amino acids. Unmatched junction bases numbered 2, after V lost 2 bases and J lost 2 bases. The table lists this clonotype with many counts. This chain links TRBV9 with TRBJ2-6; 9 nucleotides align to TRBD2. This TCR was recovered from an adult man with Graves' ophthalmopathy. The sequenced material came from peripheral blood. The CDR3 nucleotides are TGTGCCAGCAGCGTTAGCGGGGGAGCTGGGGCCAACGTCCTGACTTTC. It specifies CASSVSGGAGANVLTF.